The 10 T cell receptor beta chains below were found in one sample sequenced in a study of beta chain features in type 1 diabetes. Overall study results and limits: Moderately but significantly shorter TCRB CDR3s were found in Type 1 diabetes patients in all four CD4+ subsets.

Which antigens these TCRs recognize remains unknown. Every bit of the isolated RNA underwent reverse transcription, so sequencing read expressed TCRB transcripts. The assay was immunoSEQ multiplex PCR, and TCRdb's table has in-frame clones only and misses some. The sample lists 120,000 to 150,000 clones, around an eighth occurring once. The sequencing input was central memory CD4+ T cells from blood. These receptors all come from a man aged 18 to 35 with type 1 diabetes.

This clone has more than one count but fewer than ten. The rearrangement uses TRBV11-3 and TRBJ2-7, with D perhaps assigned TRBD1 or TRBD2 (6 bases each). Germline V gene data show CDR1 as SGHNT and CDR2 as YENEEA. The CDR3 length is 15 residues. With 1 base removed from V and 6 bases from J, the gap between germline ends came to 16 bases. In nucleotides, the CDR3 is TGTGCCAGCAGCTTAGTTTGGACGGGGGCTGCCGAGCAGTACTTC. This sequence encodes CASSLVWTGAAEQYF.

This clone was recorded a few times. The chain recombines TRBV18 with TRBJ2-3, with D possibly matching TRBD1 (5 bases). CDR1 and CDR2 from the germline V gene are KGHSH and LQKENI. With 1 base removed from V and 1 base from J, the gap between germline ends came to 9 bases. This CDR3 region has 15 residues. The CDR3 region is CASSPLGAGTDTQYF. CDR3 DNA sequence: TGTGCCAGCTCACCACTAGGGGCGGGCACAGATACGCAGTATTTT.

This chain connects TRBV11-3 to TRBJ1-4; D is uncertain. The CDR3 has 16 residues. Germline V lookup: CDR1 SGHNT, CDR2 YENEEA. V was cut by 4 bases and J by 4 bases, with 16 bases left in between. The CDR3 spells CASSSMVPGNNEKLFF. The CDR3 nucleotides read TGTGCCAGCAGCTCGATGGTCCCGGGGAATAATGAAAAACTGTTTTTT.

This clone was picked up a small number of times. The chain joins TRBV9 to TRBJ1-5, with a weak D call TRBD1 (5 bases). Germline V gives CDR1 SGDLS, CDR2 YYNGEE. V was clipped by 0 bases and J by 4 bases, with 11 bases between them. This CDR3 comprises 15 residues. CDR3 region: CASSVGGAGNQPQHF. The CDR3, as DNA: TGTGCCAGCAGCGTAGGGGGAGCAGGGAATCAGCCCCAGCATTTT.

V and J are TRBV6-1 and TRBJ1-5; tentative D call: TRBD1 (6 bases). V dropped 5 bases and J dropped 2 bases, with 13 bases sitting between them. The CDR3 sequence is 15 residues long. Germline V gives CDR1 MNHNS, CDR2 SASEGT. The chain's CDR3 is CASSPEGGGNQPQHF. The CDR3 bases are TGTGCCAGCAGTCCGGAGGGGGGGGGCAATCAGCCCCAGCATTTT.

This clone was seen more than once but under ten times. The chain joins TRBV29-1 to TRBJ1-2, with D hard to call. The CDR3 consists of 11 residues. The germline V gene encodes CDR1 SQVTM and CDR2 ANQGSEA. V was clipped by 7 bases and J by 4 bases, with 10 bases between them. CDR3 in DNA: TGCAGCGCGGCGGAACTCTATGGCTACACCTTC. Encoded protein: CSAAELYGYTF.

This clone was counted only a few times. J is TRBJ2-3 and V is TRBV10-2, with TRBD2 matching 8 bases. Germline-derived CDR1 and CDR2 are WSHSY and SAAADI. The length of the CDR3 is 13 residues. V dropped 6 bases and J dropped 2; count of bases not matched to a gene: 1. CDR3 sequence (DNA): TGCGCCAGCAGACTAGCGGTCACAGATACGCAGTATTTT. It encodes CASRLAVTDTQYF.

J is TRBJ2-7 and V is TRBV2; D is unresolved. The germline gives CDR1 SNHLY, CDR2 FYNNEI. V dropped 3 bases and J dropped 0 bases, with 12 bases sitting between them. This CDR3 has 15 residues. The CDR3 DNA follows: TGTGCCAGCAGTGACAGACTTTTAAGCTCCTACGAGCAGTACTTC. This sequence encodes CASSDRLLSSYEQYF.

This clone was counted a few times. The V gene is TRBV20-1, the J gene TRBJ2-1, with 8 bases that match TRBD2. CDR3 size: 11 residues. With V trimmed by 6 bases and J by 10 bases, 5 bases remained unmatched. Germline assignment: CDR1 DFQATT and CDR2 SNEGSKA (reference sequence). CDR3 loop: CSAEAGVEQFF. CDR3 in DNA: TGCAGTGCGGAAGCGGGGGTGGAGCAGTTCTTC.

The V call is TRBV25-1, the J call TRBJ2-7; no definite D call. The CDR3 runs to 14 residues. Between the trimmed V and J ends, which lost 6 bases and 0 bases, there was a span of 12 bases. The germline V gene encodes CDR1 MGHDK and CDR2 SYGVNS. The CDR3 region is CASSPLGSSYEQYF. The CDR3 nucleotides are TGTGCCAGCAGCCCCCTAGGCAGCTCCTACGAGCAGTACTTC.